This TCR beta chain emerged from a study of blood T cells in healthy people across ages. The CDR3 extends over 14 amino acids. Germline V gene lookup returns CDR1 GTSNPN and CDR2 SVGIG (reference sequence). V lost 0 bases to trimming and J lost 3 bases; unmatched junction nucleotides: 4. Next came a second PCR, run for about 7 to 12 cycles, which used a sample-barcoded 5' primer along with a J-beta primer mix. From the 5' RACE reads, TCRdb called clonotypes with MiXCR, one entry per CDR3 protein. The profile covers almost 1 million distinct CDR3 sequences, with roughly 50% appearing a single time and about a fifth taken by the ten largest.

This TCR was recovered from a woman aged 55 to 70 in good health. Sequencing was performed on blood. The gene calls are TRBV30 and TRBJ2-7; 8 positions agree with TRBD2. This chain's CDR3 is CAWSVGSGNYEQYF. Here the CDR3 DNA reads TGTGCCTGGAGTGTAGGTAGCGGGAACTACGAGCAGTACTTC.